The next 18 T cell receptor beta chains were all read from a single sample in a study of PD-1 blockade in classical Hodgkin lymphoma. Some clones are missing from TCRdb's copy, which holds only in-frame ones; the method was immunoSEQ multiplex PCR. Here the sample spans about 90,000 clones, about nine tenths being singletons. The time point: cycle 4 day 1 (C4D1), after about 6 weeks of nivolumab. With no exception, relapse followed autologous stem cell transplantation in all patients, and brentuximab vedotin exposure varied. The sequencing here drew on peripheral blood mononuclear cells (PBMCs), taken before the fourth cycle of nivolumab. The receptors were sampled from a human donor with classical Hodgkin lymphoma.

The gene calls are TRBV6-6 and TRBJ2-7, with 7 positions matching TRBD1. The junction had 12 bases not matched to a gene; V was cut back by 8 bases and J by 2 bases. The CDR3 has 15 residues. CDR1 and CDR2 from the germline V gene are MNHNY and SVGAGI (reference sequence). The CDR3 loop is CASRQRTGQTYEQYF. The DNA of the CDR3 is TGTGCCAGCCGTCAGAGAACGGGACAGACCTACGAGCAGTACTTC.

V is TRBV6-5 and J is TRBJ2-5; tentatively, D is TRBD2 (5 bases). Judging by the DNA end, TRBJ2-7 fits better; the J call may be wrong. The germline CDR1 and CDR2 sequences are MNHEY and SVGAGI. This CDR3 region has 13 residues. The CDR3 loop reads CASSYRGNYEQYF. The CDR3 nucleotides read TGTGCCAGCAGTTACAGAGGGAACTACGAGCAGTACTTC.

The chain joins TRBV4-2 to TRBJ2-4; TRBD2 matches 14 bases. Unmatched junction bases numbered 2, after V lost 1 base and J lost 0 bases. Germline loops: CDR1 LGHNA, CDR2 YNFKEQ. The CDR3 length is 18 residues. CDR3 nucleotide sequence: TGTGCCAGCAGCCAAGGACTAGCGGGGGGGCTAGCCAAAAACATTCAGTACTTC. Residues: CASSQGLAGGLAKNIQYF.

The chain has TRBV5-1 and TRBJ1-5; TRBD1 might be the D (5 bases). In germline, CDR1 is SGHRS, CDR2 YFSETQ. The CDR3 consists of 16 residues. Trimming pared 0 bases from V and 3 bases from J, leaving 13 bases between. In DNA form, the CDR3 reads TGCGCCAGCAGCTTGGATTCAGGAGGGGACAATCAGCCCCAGCATTTT. It specifies CASSLDSGGDNQPQHF.

The chain has TRBV19 and TRBJ1-2; D is unclear. Germline-derived CDR1 and CDR2 are LNHDA and SQIVND (reference sequence). Trimming took off 3 bases at V and 3 bases at J, with 14 bases between the two ends. CDR3 size: 15 residues. For the CDR3, the DNA is TGTGCCAGTAGTATGGGCCCCGGGGTGGACTATGGCTACACCTTC. It codes for CASSMGPGVDYGYTF.

V gene TRBV21-1 combines with J gene TRBJ1-5. TRBV21-1 is reported as a pseudogene. The CDR3 spans 12 residues. CDR3 in amino acids: CASSKQGQPQHF. The CDR3 DNA is TGTGCCAGCAGCAAACAAGGACAGCCCCAGCATTTT.

The rearrangement joins TRBV7-2 to TRBJ2-7; 10 positions match TRBD1. The length of the CDR3 is 14 residues. Germline V lookup: CDR1 SGHTA, CDR2 FQGNSA. V shed 8 bases, J shed 3 bases, and the junction held 7 bases outside the gene matches. This chain's CDR3 is CASSTGGSRYEQYF. For the CDR3, the DNA is TGTGCCAGCTCGACAGGGGGCTCTCGCTACGAGCAGTACTTC.

This clone appeared once. The V gene is TRBV18, the J gene TRBJ1-2; a weak D match, TRBD1 (6 bases). Trimming took off 4 bases at V and 2 bases at J, with 20 bases between the two ends. The length of the CDR3 is 17 residues. CDR1 and CDR2 from the germline V gene are KGHSH and LQKENI. As DNA, the CDR3 is TGTGCCAGCTCACTCTTCAATACCGGGACACAGAACTATGGCTACACCTTC. The encoded protein is CASSLFNTGTQNYGYTF.

The rearrangement links TRBV14 to TRBJ1-2; D possibly corresponds to TRBD1 (5 bases). The length of the CDR3 is 14 residues. CDR1 SGHDN and CDR2 FVKESK come from the germline V gene. V was cut by 4 bases and J by 8 bases, with 17 bases left in between. CDR3 loop: CASSRRGYVVGYTF. DNA of the CDR3: TGTGCCAGCAGCCGACGGGGGTATGTGGTCGGCTACACCTTC.

This rearrangement joins TRBV6-4 to TRBJ2-1; D may correspond to TRBD1 or TRBD2 (5 bases each). Germline V gene sequence: CDR1 MRHNA, CDR2 SNTAGT. The CDR3 runs to 14 residues. V lost 2 bases to trimming and J lost 6 bases, with 11 bases between them. The CDR3 DNA follows: TGTGCCAGCAGTGACCTCGGGGCCGGCAATGAGCAGTTCTTC. Its translation: CASSDLGAGNEQFF.

CDR3 nucleotides: TGTGCCAGCAGCTCTACTCTGATGGCTCATAGCAATCAGCCCCAGCATTTT. This gives the protein CASSSTLMAHSNQPQHF. This chain connects TRBV7-2 to TRBJ1-5; no definite D call. Germline V gene data show CDR1 as SGHTA and CDR2 as FQGNSA. The CDR3 has 17 amino acids. Trimming took off 4 bases at V and 0 bases at J, with 16 bases between the two ends. The full variable domain, rest sourced from reference TRBV7-2 and TRBJ1-5, is GAGVSQSPSNKVTEKGKDVELRCDPISGHTALYWYRQSLGQGLEFLIYFQGNSAPDKSGLPSDRFSAERTGGSVSTLTIQRTQQEDSAVYLCASSSTLMAHSNQPQHFGDGTRLSIL.

The chain joins TRBV5-4 to TRBJ1-2; 10 bases are shared with TRBD1. CDR3 length: 14 amino acids. Germline CDR1 and CDR2: SGHNT and YYREEE (reference sequence). V lost 3 bases to trimming and J lost 6 bases; unmatched junction nucleotides: 5. The chain's CDR3 is CASSWGGQGDGYTF. The CDR3 nucleotides read TGTGCCAGCAGCTGGGGTGGACAGGGGGATGGCTACACCTTC.

The gene calls are TRBV5-1 and TRBJ2-7; D gene uncertain. This CDR3 region has 14 residues. Germline loops: CDR1 SGHRS, CDR2 YFSETQ. V lost 1 base to trimming and J lost 0 bases, with 8 bases between them. The CDR3 bases are TGCGCCAGCAGCTTGCTTGGGGACTCCTACGAGCAGTACTTC. Translated: CASSLLGDSYEQYF.

The chain joins TRBV21-1 to TRBJ1-2. TRBV21-1 is marked as a pseudogene. This CDR3 has 15 residues. The CDR3 DNA reads as TGTGCCAGCAGCAAAGATCGCGGGGACTTCTATGGCTACACCTTC. Residues: CASSKDRGDFYGYTF.

The chain couples TRBV19 to TRBJ1-2; D gene unclear. This CDR3 contains 14 residues. Trimming pared 9 bases from V and 4 bases from J, leaving 18 bases between. Germline V gene sequence: CDR1 LNHDA, CDR2 SQIVND (reference sequence). CDR3 loop: CASPKKTVLYGYTF. CDR3 DNA sequence: TGTGCCAGCCCGAAGAAAACGGTGCTCTATGGCTACACCTTC.

J is TRBJ1-3 and V is TRBV13; possible D gene TRBD1, 5 bases. The CDR3 is 14 residues long. Trimming took off 0 bases at V and 3 bases at J, with 6 bases between the two ends. CDR1 is PRHDT, CDR2 FYEKMQ, per germline (reference sequence). The CDR3 is CASSLGTVGNTIYF. As DNA, the CDR3 is TGTGCCAGCAGCTTAGGGACAGTTGGAAACACCATATATTTT.

V is TRBV5-1 and J is TRBJ2-7; TRBD2 aligns across 11 bases. With V trimmed by 3 bases and J by 6 bases, 5 bases remained unmatched. Germline V gene lookup returns CDR1 SGHRS and CDR2 YFSETQ. The CDR3 sequence is 14 residues long. CDR3 residues: CASSSSGGPGEQYF. The CDR3 nucleotides are TGCGCCAGCAGCTCTAGCGGGGGGCCTGGCGAGCAGTACTTC.

The V gene is TRBV6-5, the J gene TRBJ1-3, with a tentative D call TRBD1 (6 bases). This CDR3 contains 14 residues. Germline V gene lookup returns CDR1 MNHEY and CDR2 SVGAGI. The V and J ends lost 5 bases and 11 bases respectively, with 19 bases between them. The CDR3 loop is CASSGGVGSKAIYF. The CDR3 DNA reads as TGTGCCAGCAGTGGGGGCGTAGGGTCGAAGGCCATATATTTT.